The following is a T cell receptor (beta chain) sequence with its context. No antigen is known for it. This sample is part of a study of molecular identifiers for immune sequencing clone quantification. Across the whole study: Across replicate runs, RNA obtained from approximately 20,000 or 100,000 naive CD8 cells was divided into five, with four undergoing sequencing. Study-wide results and caveats: Highly expanded clones may be undercounted when identical TCR molecules share barcodes. Spiked Jurkat TCR RNA equal to one cell could reportedly be picked out among approximately 980,000 naive cells.

The authors built bulk TCR libraries by previously described methods with listed TCR primers. MiXCR, run by TCRdb on the PCR reads, gives a single entry per CDR3 protein. The repertoire holds about 640,000 distinct CDR3 sequences, with around 20% as singletons. Trimming removed 4 bases from V and 4 bases from J, with 6 bases in between. The CDR3 extends over 12 amino acids. The germline CDR1 and CDR2 sequences are MNHEY and SMNVEV (reference sequence). The material sequenced was naive CD8+ T cells from blood, with Jurkat cell RNA spiked in. Subset: FACS-sorted CD8+CD4-CCR7+CD45RA+ naive T cells. This clonotype originated in a human donor in good health. Some libraries in this study had Jurkat cell RNA spiked in. The chain couples TRBV27 to TRBJ2-3; unclear D gene. CDR3 nucleotide sequence: TGTGCCAGCAGTTCAGCTTCAGATACGCAGTATTTT. Protein sequence: CASSSASDTQYF.